These 21 T cell receptor beta chains share one sample of origin, sequenced in a study of spatial heterogeneity in lung cancer. Stated time point: sample taken at primary tumor resection. From tumor, nontumor lung or frozen PBMC, whole RNA was taken unsorted for sequencing. TCRdb fed the 5' RACE reads into MiXCR, producing one record per CDR3 protein. The table lists 10,000 to 15,000 distinct CDR3 sequences, 12% to 15% of them singletons. The material sequenced was PBMCs, taken at surgery. The receptor source for this set is a male donor with early-stage non-small cell lung cancer.

The V call is TRBV28, the J call TRBJ1-5, with 7 bases that match TRBD1. The V gene end was trimmed by 2 bases and the J gene end by 0 bases; junction bases not matched to a gene: 7. The CDR3 is 17 residues long. Germline CDR1 reads MDHEN; CDR2 reads SYDVKM. CDR3 region: CASSLRDRVYSNQPQHF. DNA for the CDR3: TGTGCCAGCAGTTTAAGGGACAGAGTTTATAGCAATCAGCCCCAGCATTTT.

At least ten counts were recorded for this clonotype. V and J are TRBV28 and TRBJ2-1; 7 nucleotides match TRBD1. From germline, CDR1 is MDHEN and CDR2 SYDVKM. The CDR3 has 13 amino acids. Trimming cost V 4 bases and J 5 bases; bases outside gene matches: 2. The CDR3 DNA sequence: TGTGCCAGCAGTTCGACAGGGAACAATGAGCAGTTCTTC. This translates into CASSSTGNNEQFF.

The chain uses TRBV3-1 and TRBJ1-2; no firm D call. Between the trimmed V and J ends, which lost 4 bases and 6 bases, there was a span of 15 bases. This CDR3 spans 14 amino acids. Germline-derived CDR1 and CDR2 are LGHDT and YNNKEL (reference sequence). The CDR3 spells CASSPSTHWDGYTF. The CDR3 nucleotides read TGTGCCAGCAGCCCCTCGACCCATTGGGATGGCTACACCTTC.

This clonotype was recorded many times. The chain recombines TRBV20-1 with TRBJ2-3, with 8 bases matching TRBD1. CDR1 and CDR2 (germline): DFQATT, SNEGSKA (reference sequence). The CDR3 consists of 14 residues. Unmatched junction bases numbered 2, after V lost 0 bases and J lost 3 bases. CDR3 in amino acids: CSARDQGATDTQYF. Written as DNA, the CDR3 is TGCAGTGCTAGAGATCAGGGGGCAACAGATACGCAGTATTTT.

V and J are TRBV5-3 and TRBJ1-1; D perhaps matches TRBD1 (5 bases). TRBV5-3 is treated as an ORF (open reading frame) with a function not yet certain. V lost 1 base, J lost 0 bases, and 13 bases lay in between. CDR3 size: 16 residues. In DNA, the CDR3 is TGTGCCAGAAGCTTGCGCTTCGGACATATGAACACTGAAGCTTTCTTT. As protein: CARSLRFGHMNTEAFF.

This sequence joins TRBV5-1 and TRBJ2-1; tentative D call: TRBD1 (6 bases). Germline CDR1 and CDR2: SGHRS and YFSETQ. Trimming left V 2 bases short and J 2 bases short, with 8 bases between. The CDR3 sequence is 14 residues long. In DNA form, the CDR3 reads TGCGCCAGCAGCTTCTGGGGGCCCTACAATGAGCAGTTCTTC. As protein: CASSFWGPYNEQFF.

The CDR3 DNA reads TGTGCCAGCACCTTCCTGACAGGGGTGGAAATCGCACCCCTCCACTTT. Encoded protein: CASTFLTGVEIAPLHF. V gene TRBV7-8 combines with J gene TRBJ1-6; 8 nucleotides agree with TRBD1. The V segment lost 7 bases and the J segment 11 bases; nucleotides outside the gene matches: 16. Germline CDR1 SGHVS, CDR2 FQNEAQ. The CDR3 loop spans 16 amino acids.

The rearrangement uses TRBV20-1 and TRBJ1-2, with D unresolved. Trimming removed 6 bases from V and 4 bases from J, with 15 bases in between. This CDR3 spans 13 amino acids. The germline V gene has CDR1 DFQATT and CDR2 SNEGSKA (reference sequence). The CDR3, as DNA: TGCAGTGCATGGACCACGGGGAGCTATGGCTACACCTTC. It is translated as CSAWTTGSYGYTF.

This clonotype showed up just a few times. The V call is TRBV13, the J call TRBJ2-1, with no clear D. V dropped 3 bases and J dropped 5 bases, with 17 bases sitting between them. The germline V gene encodes CDR1 PRHDT and CDR2 FYEKMQ (reference sequence). The CDR3 runs to 16 residues. DNA of the CDR3: TGTGCCAGCAGCTTGGAAGAATGCCCTTACAACAATGAGCAGTTCTTC. Its protein product is CASSLEECPYNNEQFF. Together with reference TRBV13 and TRBJ2-1, the CDR3 gives the full variable domain: AAGVIQSPRHLIKEKRETATLKCYPIPRHDTVYWYQQGPGQDPQFLISFYEKMQSDKGSIPDRFSAQQFSDYHSELNMSSLELGDSALYFCASSLEECPYNNEQFFGPGTRLTVL.

This clonotype was recorded at least ten times. The rearrangement uses TRBV12-3 or TRBV12-4 and TRBJ1-5; tentatively, D is TRBD1 (5 bases). Trimming left V 5 bases short and J 7 bases short, with 15 bases between. This CDR3 contains 14 residues. CDR3 loop: CASSPLLGLQPQHF. In DNA, the CDR3 is TGTGCCAGCAGTCCCCTCCTGGGGCTCCAGCCCCAGCATTTT.

This chain joins TRBV29-1 and TRBJ2-7; no clear D gene. Germline values: CDR1 SQVTM, CDR2 ANQGSEA. This CDR3 contains 13 residues. The CDR3: CSVKRLTSYEQYF. As DNA, the CDR3 is TGCAGTGTCAAAAGACTGACCTCCTACGAGCAGTACTTC.

This clonotype was seen a handful of times. The chain has TRBV12-2 and TRBJ1-5; the table assigns TRBD1, which was not confirmed against the DNA. TRBV12-2 is classified as a pseudogene. The CDR3 is 15 amino acids. CDR3 bases: TGTGCAAGTCGCTTATTAGGGGCAGAGTCTCAGCCCCAGCATTTT. Residues: CASRLLGAESQPQHF.

This clonotype showed up just a few times. Here the CDR3 DNA reads TGTGCCAGCAGCCCAAGCCCCTTTGATGACACTGAAGCTTTCTTT. Its translation: CASSPSPFDDTEAFF. This chain links TRBV7-8 with TRBJ1-1, with no clear D. CDR3 length: 15 residues. Germline V CDR1 and CDR2: SGHVS, FQNEAQ. Trimming took 5 bases from V and 3 from J, leaving 16 bases between them.

This clonotype was picked up a small number of times. This sequence joins TRBV10-3 and TRBJ2-1, with 13 bases aligning to TRBD2. The CDR3 has 19 amino acids. Trimming took 3 bases from V and 5 from J; bases not matched to a gene: 13. Germline loops: CDR1 ENHRY, CDR2 SYGVKD. Here the CDR3 reads CAISDSGTSGVIPNNEQFF. In DNA, the CDR3 is TGTGCCATCAGTGATTCTGGGACTAGCGGGGTCATTCCTAACAATGAGCAGTTCTTC.

This clonotype was seen many times. The V gene is TRBV2, the J gene TRBJ1-4; 9 positions agree with TRBD1. J lost 7 bases, V lost 4 bases, and 10 bases had no gene match. The CDR3 sequence is 16 residues long. CDR1 is SNHLY, CDR2 FYNNEI, per germline. The CDR3 DNA is TGTGCCAGCAGTGGGGGTTCCGGGACAGGGCGTGAAAAACTGTTTTTT. The encoded protein is CASSGGSGTGREKLFF.

The rearrangement links TRBV14 to TRBJ2-6; D is unclear. Per germline, CDR1 SGHDN and CDR2 FVKESK. The CDR3 contains 14 residues. V lost 4 bases to trimming and J lost 0 bases, with 4 bases between them. The DNA for the CDR3 is TGTGCCAGCAGCCCCCACTCTGGGGCCAACGTCCTGACTTTC. It yields the protein CASSPHSGANVLTF.

The chain recombines TRBV2 with TRBJ2-1; a weak D match, TRBD1 (6 bases). The CDR3 loop spans 12 amino acids. Between the trimmed V and J ends, which lost 6 bases and 9 bases, there was a span of 12 bases. Germline loops: CDR1 SNHLY, CDR2 FYNNEI. The CDR3 reads CASRGQLAEQFF. The CDR3 nucleotides read TGTGCCAGCAGAGGACAGTTAGCTGAGCAGTTCTTC.

The V gene is TRBV20-1, the J gene TRBJ2-4; D is perhaps TRBD1 (6 bases). V was pared by 2 bases and J by 0 bases, with 14 bases between. The germline CDR1 and CDR2 sequences are DFQATT and SNEGSKA (reference sequence). This CDR3 is 16 amino acids long. The CDR3 loop reads CSARPRQVPAKNIQYF. In nucleotides, the CDR3 is TGCAGTGCTAGACCTCGACAGGTTCCAGCCAAAAACATTCAGTACTTC.

Points on this clonotype: A much larger clonotype is one base distant, so this may be a read error. The rearrangement joins TRBV7-6 to TRBJ2-5; D is perhaps TRBD2 (6 bases). V was trimmed by 5 bases and J by 3 bases, leaving 10 bases between them. From germline, CDR1 is SGHVS and CDR2 FNYEAQ. The CDR3 consists of 13 residues. In nucleotides, the CDR3 is TGTGCCAGCAGCCGCGGGACTGAAGAGACCCAGTACTTC. Translating it yields CASSRGTEETQYF.

This clonotype was detected ten times or more. The V call is TRBV5-6, the J call TRBJ1-5; D gene unclear. V shed 0 bases and J shed 0 bases, with 1 base lying between them. CDR3 length equals 13 residues. Looked up from germline, CDR1 is SGHDT and CDR2 is YYEEEE. This chain's CDR3 is CASSLDSNQPQHF. The CDR3 nucleotides are TGTGCCAGCAGCTTGGATAGCAATCAGCCCCAGCATTTT.

There are a few counts of this clonotype. The gene calls are TRBV12-3 or TRBV12-4 and TRBJ1-3; the D gene is possibly TRBD1 (6 bases). The length of the CDR3 is 13 residues. Trimming removed 6 bases at V and 7 bases at J, with 13 bases between. CDR3 region: CASSPGQWNTIYF. Here the CDR3 DNA reads TGTGCCAGCAGCCCCGGACAGTGGAACACCATATATTTT.